These 3 T cell receptor beta chains originate from one sample sequenced in a study of blood T cell repertoires in COVID-19 (dated by TCRdb to about 2020). The library was prepared using the immunoSEQ multiplex PCR assay. TCRdb mirrors the immuneACCESS table, restricted to in-frame sequences. Some clones are absent from its copies; in checked studies, under half trace to an unresolved V gene, and the reason for the others is unknown. This sample gives almost 250,000 clones in total; approximately 89% of them show up just once. The leading ten clones occupy around 1.6% of the sample. The sample consisted of peripheral blood. The receptor source for this set is an older woman who had recovered from COVID-19.

The chain combines TRBV28 with TRBJ2-7; TRBD1 agrees at 7 bases. Germline values: CDR1 MDHEN, CDR2 SYDVKM. This CDR3 region has 15 residues. Trimming took 5 bases from V and 2 from J; bases not matched to a gene: 9. In DNA form, the CDR3 reads TGTGCCAGCAGTCTAGGGGGCCCCTCCCCCTACGAGCAGTACTTC. Amino acids: CASSLGGPSPYEQYF.

J is TRBJ1-6 and V is TRBV11-2; D is unresolved. Germline V gives CDR1 SGHAT, CDR2 FQNNGV. V was trimmed by 5 bases and J by 6 bases, leaving 11 bases between them. CDR3 length equals 14 residues. The CDR3 protein is CASSPARSNSPLHF. CDR3 nucleotide sequence: TGTGCCAGCAGCCCGGCCAGGTCTAATTCACCCCTCCACTTT. The variable domain in full, completed from reference TRBV11-2 and TRBJ1-6, reads EAGVAQSPRYKIIEKRQSVAFWCNPISGHATLYWYQQILGQGPKLLIQFQNNGVVDDSQLPKDRFSAERLKGVDSTLKIQPAKLEDSAVYLCASSPARSNSPLHFGNGTRLTVT.

The chain combines TRBV19 with TRBJ1-3, with D possibly TRBD1 on 6 matching bases. Trimming cost V 6 bases and J 4 bases, with 13 bases left between them. This CDR3 is 14 amino acids long. Germline-derived CDR1 and CDR2 are LNHDA and SQIVND (reference sequence). CDR3 sequence (DNA): TGTGCCAGTAGGTCCGTGGGGACAGGAAACACCATATATTTT. Translating gives CASRSVGTGNTIYF.